The rows below give T cell receptor beta chains drawn from one sample of a study of regulatory T cells in long-lasting Graves disease. TCRdb redid the calling of the multiplex PCR reads with MiXCR, one entry per CDR3 protein. The data contain about 470,000 distinct CDR3 sequences, 20% to 25% of them singletons. The sample in question was peripheral blood mononuclear cells (PBMCs), obtained when the disease was refractory, from a patient treated with antithyroid drugs. The receptor source for this set is a female donor with Graves disease. The CDR3 runs from the conserved cysteine through the conserved F or W. D genes are given only for firm matches. Clone size, where shown, is once, few, many, or a class for clones that have expanded.

J gene	D gene	V gene	clone size	CDR3 DNA	CDR3 protein
TRBJ1-1	.	TRBV28	few	TGTGCCAGCAGTTTTTGGGGGGGCAGGCAGGACACTGAAGCTTTCTTT	CASSFWGGRQDTEAFF
TRBJ1-5	.	TRBV19	few	TGTGCCAGTAGTATATCGCTCGGAATCAATCAGCCCCAGCATTTT	CASSISLGINQPQHF
TRBJ1-5	TRBD1	TRBV15	.	TGTGCCACCAGCAGAGGGACAGGTATTAATCAGCCCCAGCATTTT	CATSRGTGINQPQHF
TRBJ2-5	TRBD2	TRBV4-1	.	TGCGCCAGCAGCCAGATGTCTAGCGGGGCCTTGGAGACCCAGTACTTC	CASSQMSSGALETQYF
TRBJ1-4	.	TRBV19	few	TGTGTCAGTAGTCCCCGTCGGGAAAAACTGTTTTTT	CVSSPRREKLFF
TRBJ2-6	.	TRBV10-3	many	TGTGCCACGTCAAACCCAGCTGGGGCCAACGTCCTGACTTTC	CATSNPAGANVLTF
TRBJ2-7	TRBD2	TRBV7-2	.	TGTGCCAGCAGCTTAGAACTAGCGGGAGGGCCAGACGAGCAGTACTTC	CASSLELAGGPDEQYF
TRBJ1-3	.	TRBV12-3/TRBV12-4	many	TGTGCCAGCAGTTTACAGGGGACACTCTCTGGAAACACCATATATTTT	CASSLQGTLSGNTIYF
TRBJ2-2	.	TRBV11-1	.	TGTGCCAGCAGCTTAGCTCCCATGGGGGTAACGAACACCGGGGAGCTGTTTTTT	CASSLAPMGVTNTGELFF
TRBJ2-7	.	TRBV12-3/TRBV12-4	few	TGTGCCAGCAGTCGCGATGGCTGGCGGGCGCCCTCCGAGCAGTACTTC	CASSRDGWRAPSEQYF
TRBJ2-2	.	TRBV24-1	.	TGTGCCACCAGTGATAACCGGCAGGGCTCCGGGGAGCTGTTTTTT	CATSDNRQGSGELFF
TRBJ2-1	TRBD2	TRBV29-1	few	TGCAGCGTTGAAGAGCAGCGGGGCGATGAGCAGTTCTTC	CSVEEQRGDEQFF
TRBJ2-2	.	TRBV6-4	many	TGTGCCAGCAGTGAATATATTTTAGGCGCCGGGGAGCTGTTTTTT	CASSEYILGAGELFF
TRBJ2-1	TRBD2	TRBV15	.	TGTGCCACCAACCCGGGACTAGCGGGGTATAGGGAGCAGTTCTTC	CATNPGLAGYREQFF
TRBJ2-5	.	TRBV7-6	.	TGTGCCAGCAGCTTAGAGGGCATGAAAAGGGCGACCCAGTACTTC	CASSLEGMKRATQYF
TRBJ1-5	.	TRBV12-3/TRBV12-4	many	TGTGCCAGCAGTTTTACGAATCCCAGTCAGCCCCAGCATTTT	CASSFTNPSQPQHF
TRBJ1-2	.	TRBV30	few	TGTGCCTGGAGTGCCTACGCGGACCGGACCTACACCTTC	CAWSAYADRTYTF
TRBJ1-2	TRBD1	TRBV29-1	few	TGCAGCGTTGAAGGGGGCGAGACAGGGTATGGCTACACCTTC	CSVEGGETGYGYTF
TRBJ1-1	.	TRBV5-6	few	TGTGCCAGCAGCTTGGCCGGGGGCTCTGGAGCAGAGGCTTTCTTT	CASSLAGGSGAEAFF
TRBJ2-7	TRBD1	TRBV28	.	TGTGCCAGCAGTCCGGACAGGATACAGTACTTC	CASSPDRIQYF
TRBJ2-5	TRBD2	TRBV6-2/TRBV6-3	.	TGTGCCAGCAGTTACGTAGTAGCGGGCCAAGAGACCCGGTACTTC	CASSYVVAGQETRYF
TRBJ1-3	.	TRBV2	few	TGTGCCAGCAGTGCGCAGGGCTCTGGAAACACCATATATTTT	CASSAQGSGNTIYF
TRBJ1-1	.	TRBV7-6	few	TGTGCCAGCAGCTTACGCCCCGGACAGAACACTGAAGCTTTCTTT	CASSLRPGQNTEAFF
TRBJ2-1	TRBD2	TRBV2	.	TGTGCCAGCAGTCCTAGCGGGGGAACCTACAATGAGCAGTTCTTC	CASSPSGGTYNEQFF
TRBJ2-5	TRBD2	TRBV12-3/TRBV12-4	many	TGTGCCAGCAGTTATGCTAGCGGGAGGTGGGGAGAGACCCAGTACTTC	CASSYASGRWGETQYF
TRBJ1-2	.	TRBV10-3	few	TGTGCCATCACCCCCAATTGGGCTGGAGAGGGGGAACGCTACACCTTC	CAITPNWAGEGERYTF
TRBJ1-1	TRBD1	TRBV27	.	TGTGCCAGCAGCTACGGGACAGGGGGTAGGGGTGAAGCTTTCTTT	CASSYGTGGRGEAFF
TRBJ2-4	TRBD2	TRBV28	.	TGTGCCAGCAGTTTAGAAAGGGGCGGGAGGAACATTCAGTACTTC	CASSLERGGRNIQYF
TRBJ2-7	.	TRBV6-1	many	TGTGCCAGCTCGAGAGTGTTAGCCTACGAGCAGTACTTC	CASSRVLAYEQYF
TRBJ2-5	TRBD1	TRBV29-1	.	TGCAGCGTTCTTTGGGGCGGGGCCAGGGGGCGAGAGACCCAGTACTTC	CSVLWGGARGRETQYF
TRBJ2-1	.	TRBV6-5	many	TGTGCCAGCAGTTACTCGAAGGCCTTGTTAGCGAAGCGGGCTGAGCAGTTCTTC	CASSYSKALLAKRAEQFF
TRBJ1-4	.	TRBV20-1	.	TGCAGTGCTAGGACCCACCCCGAAAAACTGTTTTTT	CSARTHPEKLFF
TRBJ1-2	.	TRBV19	.	TGTGCCAGCCTACGGAGGGGTACTAACTATGGCTACACCTTC	CASLRRGTNYGYTF
TRBJ1-6	.	TRBV6-5	few	TGTGCCAGCAGTTATTTGGTGGGCACTTCACCCCTCCACTTT	CASSYLVGTSPLHF
TRBJ2-3	TRBD2	TRBV12-3/TRBV12-4	.	TGTGCCAGCAGTTTGGAGTGGGAGGGCCTGGTAGATACGCAGTATTTT	CASSLEWEGLVDTQYF
TRBJ1-6	TRBD1	TRBV20-1	.	TGCAGTGCTAGCCCTGACAGGGTGTATTCACCCCTCCACTTT	CSASPDRVYSPLHF
TRBJ2-2	TRBD1	TRBV5-1	.	TGCGCCAGCAGCTTGGCGGGGACAGGGTACACCGGGGAGCTGTTTTTT	CASSLAGTGYTGELFF
TRBJ1-5	TRBD1	TRBV12-3/TRBV12-4	many	TGTGCCAGCAGTTTTGACAGGGCCAATCAGCCCCAGCATTTT	CASSFDRANQPQHF
TRBJ1-5	.	TRBV6-5	few	TGTGCCAGCAGTTTGGGACGGTTCAATCAGCCCCAGCATTTT	CASSLGRFNQPQHF
TRBJ2-5	.	TRBV19	.	TGTGCCAGTAGTTTGGGGGGGCAGGGGCAAGAGACCCAGTACTTC	CASSLGGQGQETQYF
TRBJ1-2	.	TRBV6-2/TRBV6-3	few	TGTGCCAGCAGTTACTCCAACAGCTATGGCTACACCTTC	CASSYSNSYGYTF
TRBJ2-2	.	TRBV9	.	TGTGCCAGCAGCGTAGATGGAAACACCGGGGAGCTGTTTTTT	CASSVDGNTGELFF
TRBJ1-6	.	TRBV27	few	TGTGCCAGCAGCGACTTGCAGGGTATGGGCTCCCATAATTCACCCCTCCACTTT	CASSDLQGMGSHNSPLHF
TRBJ2-5	.	TRBV30	few	TGTGCCTGGAGTAGGGGGGGGGGCGGTGAGACCCAGTACTTC	CAWSRGGGGETQYF
TRBJ1-5	TRBD1	TRBV15	.	TGTGCCACCAGCAGCAGGGGGGATCAGCCCCAGCATTTT	CATSSRGDQPQHF
TRBJ1-1	.	TRBV28	many	TGTGCCATCCTGGGCCTGAACACTGAAGCTTTCTTT	CAILGLNTEAFF
TRBJ2-5	TRBD2	TRBV7-9	.	TGTGCCAGCAGCTTAGTTTTGACTAGCGGTGAAGAGACCCAGTACTTC	CASSLVLTSGEETQYF
TRBJ2-2	.	TRBV12-3/TRBV12-4	few	TGTGCCAGCAGTTTATTAGGGGTCCGGGAGCTGTTTTTT	CASSLLGVRELFF